One sample yielded the 28 T cell receptor beta chains listed below, sequenced in a study of control samples from healthy donors and cancer patients. The repertoire was sequenced with immunoSEQ multiplex PCR; TCRdb's copy has only in-frame clones and lacks some. This table has 150,000 to 200,000 clones, 90% appearing once. Sequenced: blood. The receptors were sampled from a woman aged 45-65 years in good health.

DNA of the CDR3: TGCAGCGTTGTACAGGGGAATGAAAAACTGTTTTTT. Its protein product is CSVVQGNEKLFF. The chain is built from TRBV29-1 and TRBJ1-4, with TRBD1 matching 7 bases. Trimming removed 4 bases from V and 5 bases from J; junction bases left unmatched: 1. This CDR3 contains 12 residues. Germline V gene sequence: CDR1 SQVTM, CDR2 ANQGSEA.

The CDR3 region has the DNA TGTGCCAGCAGCTTGAGGGGAGGAACTGAAGCTTTCTTT. This gives the protein CASSLRGGTEAFF. The chain employs TRBV5-6 and TRBJ1-1; a possible D gene is TRBD1 (5 bases). The CDR3 spans 13 residues. Deletions cut 1 base from V and 5 bases from J, with 9 bases between. The germline V gene encodes CDR1 SGHDT and CDR2 YYEEEE.

The chain joins TRBV19 to TRBJ2-7; D unresolved. Germline V CDR1 and CDR2: LNHDA, SQIVND (reference sequence). The CDR3 sequence is 15 residues long. V lost 4 bases to trimming and J lost 3 bases, with 16 bases between them. The CDR3: CASSTAGEGRYEQYF. CDR3 nucleotides: TGTGCCAGTAGTACCGCAGGTGAAGGTCGCTACGAGCAGTACTTC.

This chain uses TRBV5-6 with TRBJ1-1; D is uncertain. CDR3 length: 16 residues. Deletions cut 0 bases from V and 0 bases from J, with 12 bases between. CDR1 and CDR2 from the germline V gene are SGHDT and YYEEEE. CDR3 residues: CASSLERSYMNTEAFF. Written as DNA, the CDR3 is TGTGCCAGCAGCTTGGAACGGTCCTACATGAACACTGAAGCTTTCTTT.

The chain links TRBV2 to TRBJ1-2; D ambiguous. CDR3 length equals 14 residues. Germline CDR1 and CDR2: SNHLY and FYNNEI. V lost 4 bases, J lost 6 bases, and 15 bases lay in between. CDR3 bases: TGTGCCAGCAGTGTAGGGTTCCGGGCCGATGGCTACACCTTC. Its protein is CASSVGFRADGYTF.

The chain combines TRBV19 with TRBJ2-7; perhaps TRBD2 as D (5 bases). Germline lookup yields CDR1 LNHDA and CDR2 SQIVND (reference sequence). CDR3 length equals 11 residues. Trimming removed 3 bases from V and 9 bases from J, with 9 bases in between. The CDR3 spells CASSMGVMQYF. The CDR3 DNA follows: TGTGCCAGTAGTATGGGAGTGATGCAGTACTTC.

V and J are TRBV7-9 and TRBJ1-5; tentatively, D is TRBD1 (6 bases). Per the germline V gene, CDR1 is SEHNR and CDR2 is FQNEAQ (reference sequence). V gave up 5 bases and J gave up 4 bases, with 15 bases separating them. The CDR3 contains 15 residues. CDR3 DNA: TGTGCCAGCAGCCTCGAGGGGGGCTCGAATCAGCCCCAGCATTTT. The encoded protein is CASSLEGGSNQPQHF.

The chain recombines TRBV19 with TRBJ2-1; D perhaps matches TRBD2 (6 bases). The CDR3 has 16 residues. Germline V gene data show CDR1 as LNHDA and CDR2 as SQIVND (reference sequence). V was shortened by 7 bases and J by 9 bases, with 25 bases between the two germline ends. CDR3 sequence reads: CASTATGRGNNGEQFF. Written as DNA, the CDR3 is TGTGCCAGTACCGCCACCGGTCGGGGGAACAACGGTGAGCAGTTCTTC. Based on the CDR3 plus reference TRBV19 and TRBJ2-1, the full variable domain is DGGITQSPKYLFRKEGQNVTLSCEQNLNHDAMYWYRQDPGQGLRLIYYSQIVNDFQKGDIAEGYSVSREKKESFPLTVTSAQKNPTAFYLCASTATGRGNNGEQFFGPGTRLTVL.

The chain combines TRBV3-1 (or the pseudogene TRBV3-2) with TRBJ2-7; 9 nucleotides align to TRBD2. V lost 2 bases and J lost 0; bases outside the gene matches: 5. The germline V gene encodes CDR1 LGHDT and CDR2 YNNKEL (reference sequence). The CDR3 runs to 16 residues. The CDR3 spells CASSQSSGMYSYEQYF. The CDR3 DNA follows: TGTGCCAGCAGCCAATCTAGCGGGATGTACTCCTACGAGCAGTACTTC.

The chain has TRBV4-3 and TRBJ2-7; 7 bases match TRBD2. V was clipped by 1 base and J by 5 bases; unmatched bases: 8. Per germline, CDR1 LGHNA and CDR2 YSLEER. The CDR3 runs to 15 residues. CDR3 sequence (DNA): TGCGCCAGCAGCCAAGTGTGGCAGGGAGGGCACGAGCAGTACTTC. Its protein is CASSQVWQGGHEQYF.

The V and J genes are TRBV5-1 and TRBJ2-3; a possible D gene is TRBD2 (6 bases). Per germline, CDR1 SGHRS and CDR2 YFSETQ. The V end lost 0 bases, the J end lost 4 bases, and 12 bases lay between the germline ends. This CDR3 region has 15 residues. For the CDR3, the DNA is TGCGCCAGCAGCTTGGCCTCACGGGAGTCAGATACGCAGTATTTT. Protein: CASSLASRESDTQYF.

The chain combines TRBV30 with TRBJ2-5; a weak D match, TRBD2 (6 bases). The CDR3 consists of 14 residues. The V end lost 3 bases, the J end lost 5 bases, and 16 bases lay between the germline ends. Germline assignment: CDR1 GTSNPN and CDR2 SVGIG (reference sequence). The CDR3 bases are TGTGCCTGGAGGCCCCCCGGGGGACGCGAGACCCAGTACTTC. Its translation is CAWRPPGGRETQYF.

The CDR3 DNA is TGTGCCAGCAGCTTGACTAGCGGGGGGGCAGTGAGCGGGGAGCTGTTTTTT. Encoded protein: CASSLTSGGAVSGELFF. The chain uses TRBV5-4 and TRBJ2-2; the match to TRBD2 covers 13 bases. V lost 1 base to trimming and J lost 7 bases; unmatched junction nucleotides: 7. This CDR3 is built from 17 residues. Germline V gives CDR1 SGHNT, CDR2 YYREEE (reference sequence).

This rearrangement joins TRBV14 to TRBJ1-4; 7 nucleotides match TRBD1. J gave up 7 bases and V 1 base, and 6 bases lay outside the gene matches. Germline CDR1 SGHDN, CDR2 FVKESK. The CDR3 is 15 amino acids. CDR3 nucleotide sequence: TGTGCCAGCAGCCAAGGGACAGGCATAGGTGAAAAACTGTTTTTT. Protein: CASSQGTGIGEKLFF.

The genes are TRBV19 and TRBJ1-5; D remains ambiguous. CDR1 is LNHDA, CDR2 SQIVND, per germline (reference sequence). V dropped 5 bases and J dropped 7 bases, with 15 bases sitting between them. The CDR3 spans 14 residues. The CDR3 DNA sequence: TGTGCCAGTAGTGTGGACGGCCGACGCCAGCCCCAGCATTTT. It translates to CASSVDGRRQPQHF.

The V gene is TRBV6-5, the J gene TRBJ1-5; D is undetermined. Germline CDR1 is MNHEY and CDR2 is SVGAGI. The V gene lost 2 bases and the J gene lost 7 bases, with 12 bases spanning the gap. This CDR3 region has 14 residues. CDR3 nucleotide sequence: TGTGCCAGCAGTTACGGAATGGAGGGCCAGCCCCAGCATTTT. Translating it yields CASSYGMEGQPQHF.

The J gene is TRBJ1-2, the V gene TRBV7-9, with D possibly being TRBD1 (5 bases). The V gene's germline CDR1 is SEHNR and CDR2 FQNEAQ (reference sequence). The CDR3 consists of 12 residues. Trimming cost V 6 bases and J 3 bases, with 8 bases left between them. CDR3 sequence reads: CASRGLDYGYTF. The CDR3 DNA is TGTGCCAGCAGGGGACTGGACTATGGCTACACCTTC. Based on the CDR3 plus reference TRBV7-9 and TRBJ1-2, the full variable domain is DTGVSQNPRHKITKRGQNVTFRCDPISEHNRLYWYRQTLGQGPEFLTYFQNEAQLEKSRLLSDRFSAERPKGSFSTLEIQRTEQGDSAMYLCASRGLDYGYTFGSGTRLTVV.

The V and J genes are TRBV7-9 and TRBJ1-4; D uncertain. Germline V gene lookup returns CDR1 SEHNR and CDR2 FQNEAQ (reference sequence). The CDR3 is 13 residues long. Trimming took off 2 bases at V and 8 bases at J, with 9 bases between the two ends. The CDR3 nucleotides read TGTGCCAGCAGCTTACCCCTTGGGGAAAAACTGTTTTTT. As protein: CASSLPLGEKLFF.

CDR3 protein: CASSFYSPGTANEAFF. In nucleotides, the CDR3 is TGCGCCAGCAGCTTCTATTCTCCCGGGACAGCAAATGAAGCTTTCTTT. The chain uses TRBV5-1 and TRBJ1-1, with 7 bases aligning to TRBD1. Trimming cost V 2 bases and J 7 bases; bases outside gene matches: 14. This CDR3 has 16 amino acids. CDR1 is SGHRS and CDR2 is YFSETQ in the germline V gene.

The gene calls are TRBV12-3 or TRBV12-4 and TRBJ1-6; D gene unclear. The V end was cut by 7 bases, the J end by 10 bases, with 11 bases between. There are 12 residues in the CDR3. In nucleotides, the CDR3 is TGTGCCAGCACTACTTGGGAGTCACCCCTCCACTTT. This translates into CASTTWESPLHF.

The V and J genes are TRBV5-1 and TRBJ1-1, with 10 nucleotides matching TRBD1. The CDR3 covers 16 residues. The J segment lost 2 bases and the V segment lost 4 bases, leaving 8 bases of the junction unmatched. Germline V lookup: CDR1 SGHRS, CDR2 YFSETQ. The CDR3 loop reads CASSLRTGGGNTEAFF. CDR3 nucleotide sequence: TGCGCCAGCAGCCTCCGGACAGGGGGGGGAAACACTGAAGCTTTCTTT.

The V and J genes are TRBV12-1 and TRBJ1-6. TRBV12-1 is shown as a pseudogene. This CDR3 spans 19 amino acids. CDR3 region: CASSTRRGPGASYNSPLHF. DNA of the CDR3: TGTGCCAGCAGCACCCGACGGGGGCCAGGGGCATCCTATAATTCACCCCTCCACTTT.

The V gene is TRBV4-1, the J gene TRBJ2-7; D possibly corresponds to TRBD1 (6 bases). Trimming removed 4 bases from V and 4 bases from J, with 11 bases in between. This CDR3 is built from 13 residues. Germline lookup yields CDR1 MGHRA and CDR2 YSYEKL. This CDR3 reads CASSRPDSYEQYF. The CDR3 bases are TGCGCCAGCAGCCGACCGGACAGTTACGAGCAGTACTTC.

The chain recombines TRBV18 with TRBJ2-2; D not resolved. There are 13 residues in the CDR3. The germline V gene has CDR1 KGHSH and CDR2 LQKENI. The V end lost 2 bases, the J end lost 5 bases, and 6 bases lay between the germline ends. CDR3 coding DNA: TGTGCCAGCTCACCATCAAAAACCGGGGAGCTGTTTTTT. It specifies CASSPSKTGELFF.

This chain connects TRBV7-9 to TRBJ2-1; D possibly corresponds to TRBD2 (5 bases). V lost 6 bases and J lost 8, with 17 bases in between. The CDR3 extends over 14 amino acids. The V gene's germline CDR1 is SEHNR and CDR2 FQNEAQ (reference sequence). The CDR3 region has the DNA TGTGCCAGCAGAGAGATTAAGAGGGCCGATGAGCAGTTCTTC. This gives the protein CASREIKRADEQFF.

This chain connects TRBV28 to TRBJ2-5; D perhaps matches TRBD2 (6 bases). Germline lookup yields CDR1 MDHEN and CDR2 SYDVKM. There are 16 residues in the CDR3. Trimming took 3 bases from V and 5 from J, leaving 19 bases between them. CDR3 nucleotides: TGTGCCAGCAGTTTTTGGCGGGGCTCCCGAGGGGAGACCCAGTACTTC. Its translation is CASSFWRGSRGETQYF. The variable domain in full, completed from reference TRBV28 and TRBJ2-5, reads DVKVTQSSRYLVKRTGEKVFLECVQDMDHENMFWYRQDPGLGLRLIYFSYDVKMKEKGDIPEGYSVSREKKERFSLILESASTNQTSMYLCASSFWRGSRGETQYFGPGTRLLVL.

The rearrangement links TRBV5-6 to TRBJ2-2; 7 bases match TRBD1. Germline CDR1 reads SGHDT; CDR2 reads YYEEEE. The CDR3 spans 17 residues. V shed 4 bases, J shed 4 bases, and the junction held 13 bases outside the gene matches. The CDR3 DNA is TGTGCCAGCAGCCGAACGAGAAGGACAGGTCCCACCGGGGAGCTGTTTTTT. As protein: CASSRTRRTGPTGELFF. The full variable domain, with the rest looked up from reference TRBV5-6 and TRBJ2-2, is DAGVTQSPTHLIKTRGQQVTLRCSPKSGHDTVSWYQQALGQGPQFIFQYYEEEERQRGNFPDRFSGHQFPNYSSELNVNALLLGDSALYLCASSRTRRTGPTGELFFGEGSRLTVL.

The rearrangement joins TRBV5-1 to TRBJ2-2; 7 nucleotides match TRBD2. CDR1 is SGHRS and CDR2 is YFSETQ in the germline V gene. V dropped 3 bases and J dropped 0; count of bases not matched to a gene: 2. CDR3 length: 15 amino acids. The CDR3 sequence is CASSWAGANTGELFF. The CDR3 DNA reads as TGCGCCAGCAGCTGGGCGGGGGCGAACACCGGGGAGCTGTTTTTT.